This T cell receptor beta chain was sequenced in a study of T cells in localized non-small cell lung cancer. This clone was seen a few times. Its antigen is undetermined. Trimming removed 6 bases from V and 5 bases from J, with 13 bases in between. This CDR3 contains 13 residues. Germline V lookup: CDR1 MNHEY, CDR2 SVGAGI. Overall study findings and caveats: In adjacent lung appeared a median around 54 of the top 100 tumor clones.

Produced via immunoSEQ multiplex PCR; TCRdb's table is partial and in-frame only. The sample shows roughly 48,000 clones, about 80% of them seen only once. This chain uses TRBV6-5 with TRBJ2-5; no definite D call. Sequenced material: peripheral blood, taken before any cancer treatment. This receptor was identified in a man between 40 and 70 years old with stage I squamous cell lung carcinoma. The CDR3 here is CASSSDTVETQYF. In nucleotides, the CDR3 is TGTGCCAGCAGCTCAGACACGGTGGAGACCCAGTACTTC.